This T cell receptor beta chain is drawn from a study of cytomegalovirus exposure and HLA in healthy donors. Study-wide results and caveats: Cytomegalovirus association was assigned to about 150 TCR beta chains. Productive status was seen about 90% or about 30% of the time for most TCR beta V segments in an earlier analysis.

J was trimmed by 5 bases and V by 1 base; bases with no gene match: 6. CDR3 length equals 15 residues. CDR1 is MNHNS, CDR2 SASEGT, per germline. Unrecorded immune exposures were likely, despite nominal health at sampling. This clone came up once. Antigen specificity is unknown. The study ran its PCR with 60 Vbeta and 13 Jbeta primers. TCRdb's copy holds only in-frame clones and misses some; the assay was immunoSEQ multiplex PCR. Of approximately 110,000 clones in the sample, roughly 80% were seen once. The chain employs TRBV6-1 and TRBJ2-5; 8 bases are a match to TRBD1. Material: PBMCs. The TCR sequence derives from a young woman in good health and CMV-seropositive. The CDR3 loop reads CASSEVWTGRETQYF. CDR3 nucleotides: TGTGCCAGCAGTGAAGTTTGGACAGGGAGGGAGACCCAGTACTTC.